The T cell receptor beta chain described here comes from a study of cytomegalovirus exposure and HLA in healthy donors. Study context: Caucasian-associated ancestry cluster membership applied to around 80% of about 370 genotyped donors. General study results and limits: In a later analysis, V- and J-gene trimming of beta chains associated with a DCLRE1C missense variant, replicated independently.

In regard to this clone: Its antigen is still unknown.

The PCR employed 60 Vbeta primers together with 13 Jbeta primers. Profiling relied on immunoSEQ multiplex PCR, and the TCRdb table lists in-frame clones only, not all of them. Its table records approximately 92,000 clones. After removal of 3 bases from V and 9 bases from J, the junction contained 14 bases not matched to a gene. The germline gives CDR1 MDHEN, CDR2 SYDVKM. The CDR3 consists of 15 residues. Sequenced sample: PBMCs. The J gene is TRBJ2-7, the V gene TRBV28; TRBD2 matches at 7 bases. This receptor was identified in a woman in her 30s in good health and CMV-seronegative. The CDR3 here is CASSLWGGPLRRQYF. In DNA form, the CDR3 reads TGTGCCAGCAGTTTGTGGGGGGGACCCCTCCGACGGCAGTACTTC.